This T cell receptor beta chain was sequenced during a study of radiation and T cells in renal cell carcinoma. To note about this clone: Its target is unknown.

Here immunoSEQ multiplex PCR was the method, and the copy in TCRdb shows in-frame clones only, minus some. This sample has 4,000 to 6,500 clones, with approximately 60% found just once. Study-wide results and caveats: Without pretreatment biopsies, baseline tumor clonotype presence was undetermined.

The ends lost 4 bases at V and 2 bases at J; junction bases unmatched: 6. The CDR3 spans 16 residues. The germline gives CDR1 MGHRA, CDR2 YSYEKL. Treatment reported: 15 Gy SBRT to primary tumor, nephrectomy 4 weeks later. The sample was tumor tissue, taken from a patient whose treatment included radiotherapy and nephrectomy. This TCR was sampled from a man between 60 and 75 years old with renal cell carcinoma. The gene calls are TRBV4-1 and TRBJ2-1; the match to TRBD2 covers 9 bases. This chain's CDR3 is CASSLPAGGAYNEQFF. CDR3 DNA sequence: TGCGCCAGCAGCCTTCCTGCGGGAGGGGCCTACAATGAGCAGTTCTTC.